Included here is one TCR beta chain sequence, with context. Germline lookup yields CDR1 KGHSH and CDR2 LQKENI. V dropped 3 bases and J dropped 0 bases, with 12 bases sitting between them. The CDR3 runs to 15 residues. TCRdb's table, derived via immunoSEQ multiplex PCR, lists solely in-frame clones and lacks some. The sample consists of a few hundred thousand clones, 88% of them appearing once. This sample is drawn from a study of blood T cell repertoires in COVID-19. This chain uses TRBV18 with TRBJ2-7; the D gene is possibly TRBD1 (6 bases). The TCR sequence derives from a man older than 75 with acute or convalescent COVID-19. Sequencing was performed on peripheral blood. The CDR3 coding sequence is TGTGCCAGCTCACCTAGGGACATACTCTCCTACGAGCAGTACTTC. It specifies CASSPRDILSYEQYF. Filled out from reference TRBV18 and TRBJ2-7, the complete variable domain reads NAGVMQNPRHLVRRRGQEARLRCSPMKGHSHVYWYRQLPEEGLKFMVYLQKENIIDESGMPKERFSAEFPKEGPSILRIQQVVRGDSAAYFCASSPRDILSYEQYFGPGTRLTVT.